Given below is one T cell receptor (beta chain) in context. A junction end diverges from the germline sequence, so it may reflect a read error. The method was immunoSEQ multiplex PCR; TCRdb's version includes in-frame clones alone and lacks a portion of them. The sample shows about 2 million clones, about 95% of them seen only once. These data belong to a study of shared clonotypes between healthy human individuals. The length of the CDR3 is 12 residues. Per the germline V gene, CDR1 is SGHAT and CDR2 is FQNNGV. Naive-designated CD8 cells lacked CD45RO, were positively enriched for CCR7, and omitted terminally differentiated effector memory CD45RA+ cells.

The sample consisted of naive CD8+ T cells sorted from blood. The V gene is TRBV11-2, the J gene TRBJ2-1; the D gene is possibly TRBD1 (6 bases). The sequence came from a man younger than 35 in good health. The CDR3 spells CASRLGGNEQFF. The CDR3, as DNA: TGTGCCAGCAGGTTAGGGGGCAATGAGCAGTTCTTC.